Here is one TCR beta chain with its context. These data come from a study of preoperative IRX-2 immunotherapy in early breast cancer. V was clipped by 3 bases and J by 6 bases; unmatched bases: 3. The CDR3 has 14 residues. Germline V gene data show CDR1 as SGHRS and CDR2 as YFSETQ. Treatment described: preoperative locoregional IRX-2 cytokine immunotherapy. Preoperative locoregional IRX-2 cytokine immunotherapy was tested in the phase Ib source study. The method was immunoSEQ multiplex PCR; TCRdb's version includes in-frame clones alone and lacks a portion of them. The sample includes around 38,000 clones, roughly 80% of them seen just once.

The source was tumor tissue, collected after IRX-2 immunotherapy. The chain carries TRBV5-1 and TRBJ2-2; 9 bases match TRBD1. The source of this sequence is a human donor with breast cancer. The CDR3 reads CASSSTGGPGELFF. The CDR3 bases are TGCGCCAGCAGCTCAACAGGGGGCCCCGGGGAGCTGTTTTTT.